This TCR beta chain was identified in a study of shared clonotypes between healthy human individuals. An approximately 220 ng quantity of DNA, 25,000 to 35,000 T cell genomes, went into the sorted-subset replicate PCRs. Method: immunoSEQ multiplex PCR; TCRdb's copy keeps in-frame clones and lacks some. The sample shows about 1 million clones, roughly 75% of them seen only once. The germline V gene has CDR1 SGHVS and CDR2 FQNEAQ. Trimming took 3 bases from V and 2 from J; bases not matched to a gene: 3. The CDR3 runs to 15 residues. In regard to this clone: Antigen unknown.

Those who donated were healthy HIV-negative adults, with no recent acute infections or vaccinations reported. Study conclusions and caveats: Larger estimated richness was generally recorded for naive subsets relative to memory subsets.

Sequencing was performed on memory CD4+ T cells sorted from blood. The subset: CD45RA-negative fraction. This TCR derives from a man between 18 and 35 years old in good health. V and J are TRBV7-8 and TRBJ2-3; 9 positions match TRBD2. The CDR3 DNA follows: TGTGCCAGCAGCTTTGTAGCGGGAGCCACAGATACGCAGTATTTT. Translation gives CASSFVAGATDTQYF.